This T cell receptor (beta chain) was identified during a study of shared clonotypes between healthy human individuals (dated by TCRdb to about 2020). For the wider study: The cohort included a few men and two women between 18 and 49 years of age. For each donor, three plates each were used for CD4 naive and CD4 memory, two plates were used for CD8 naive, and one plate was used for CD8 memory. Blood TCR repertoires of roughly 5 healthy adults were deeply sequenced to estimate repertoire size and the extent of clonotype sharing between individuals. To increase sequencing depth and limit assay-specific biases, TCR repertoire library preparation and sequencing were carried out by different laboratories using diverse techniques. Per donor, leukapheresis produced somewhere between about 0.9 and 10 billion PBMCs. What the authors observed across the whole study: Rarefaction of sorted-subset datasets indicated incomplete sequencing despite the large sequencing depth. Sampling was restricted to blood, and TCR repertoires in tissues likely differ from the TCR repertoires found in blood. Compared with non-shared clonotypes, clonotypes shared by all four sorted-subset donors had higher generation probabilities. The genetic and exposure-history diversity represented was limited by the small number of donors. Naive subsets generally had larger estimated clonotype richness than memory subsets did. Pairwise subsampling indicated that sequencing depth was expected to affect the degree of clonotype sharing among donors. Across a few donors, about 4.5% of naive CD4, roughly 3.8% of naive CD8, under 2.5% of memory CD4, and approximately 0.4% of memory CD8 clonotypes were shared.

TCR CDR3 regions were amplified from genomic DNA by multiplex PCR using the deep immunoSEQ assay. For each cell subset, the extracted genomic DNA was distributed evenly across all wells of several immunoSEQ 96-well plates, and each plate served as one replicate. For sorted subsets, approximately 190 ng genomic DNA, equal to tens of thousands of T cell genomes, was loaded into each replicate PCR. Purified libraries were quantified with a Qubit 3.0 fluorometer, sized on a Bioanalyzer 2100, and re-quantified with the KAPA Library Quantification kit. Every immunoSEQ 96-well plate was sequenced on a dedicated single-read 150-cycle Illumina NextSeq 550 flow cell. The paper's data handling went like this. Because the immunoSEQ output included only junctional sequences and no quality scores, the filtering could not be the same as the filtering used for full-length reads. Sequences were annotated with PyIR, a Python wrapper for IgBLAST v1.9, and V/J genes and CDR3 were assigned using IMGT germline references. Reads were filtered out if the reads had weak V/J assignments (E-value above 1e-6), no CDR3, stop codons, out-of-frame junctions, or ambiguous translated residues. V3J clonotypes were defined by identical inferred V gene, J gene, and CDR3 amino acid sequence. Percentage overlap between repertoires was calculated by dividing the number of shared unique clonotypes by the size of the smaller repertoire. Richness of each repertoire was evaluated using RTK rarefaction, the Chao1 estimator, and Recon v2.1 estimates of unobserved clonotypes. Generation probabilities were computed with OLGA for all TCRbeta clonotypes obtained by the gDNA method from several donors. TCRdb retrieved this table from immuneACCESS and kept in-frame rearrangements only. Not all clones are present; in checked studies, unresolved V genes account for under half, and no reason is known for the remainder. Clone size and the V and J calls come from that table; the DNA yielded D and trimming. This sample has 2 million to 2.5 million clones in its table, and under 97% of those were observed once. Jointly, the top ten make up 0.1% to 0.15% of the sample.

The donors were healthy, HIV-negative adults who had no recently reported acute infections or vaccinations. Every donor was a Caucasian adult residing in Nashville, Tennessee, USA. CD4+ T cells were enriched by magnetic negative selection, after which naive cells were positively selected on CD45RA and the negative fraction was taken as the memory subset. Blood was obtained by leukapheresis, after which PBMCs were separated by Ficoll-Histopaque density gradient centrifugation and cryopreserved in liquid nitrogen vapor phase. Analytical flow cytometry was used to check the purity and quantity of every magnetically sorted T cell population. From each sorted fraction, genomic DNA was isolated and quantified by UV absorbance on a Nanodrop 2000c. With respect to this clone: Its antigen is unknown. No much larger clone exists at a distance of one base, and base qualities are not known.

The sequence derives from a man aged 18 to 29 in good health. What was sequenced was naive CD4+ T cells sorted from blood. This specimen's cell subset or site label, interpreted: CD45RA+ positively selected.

The CDR3 corresponds to CASSPIPGSSYEQYF. The nucleotides are TGTGCCAGCTCACCAATTCCAGGAAGCTCCTACGAGCAGTACTTC. The chain joins TRBV18 to TRBJ2-7; no D gene can be assigned with confidence. For CDR1 and CDR2, the germline V gene lists KGHSH and LQKENI. V is cut by 2 bases and J by 0 bases, and the space between the germline ends is 11 bases. Counted from cysteine to phenylalanine, this CDR3 has 15 amino acids. Of the read, only the CDR3 DNA is kept; its 45 bases are in frame from base 1.